This TCR beta chain was documented in a study of OX40 agonist ivuxolimab in advanced cancers. General observations from the study: Partial responders treated at 0.1-3.0 mg/kg exhibited clonal expansion among the lowest measured. Clones of CD4+ and CD8+ blood T cells grew by week 6 at doses of 0.1 to 3.0 mg/kg.

Exclusion of a patient followed from autoimmune disease history or systemic immunosuppression. Remarks on this clone: Antigen: not known.

CDR1 LNHNV and CDR2 YYDKDF come from the germline V gene (reference sequence). Unmatched junction bases numbered 9, after V lost 0 bases and J lost 4 bases. The CDR3 has 16 residues. Sequenced by immunoSEQ multiplex PCR; TCRdb stores in-frame clones only, minus some. In the table there are around 80,000 clones, over 80% of which are singletons. The sample consisted of CD4+ or CD8+ T cells sorted from blood, taken in a trial of the OX40 agonist ivuxolimab. The rearrangement links TRBV15 to TRBJ2-7; 7 bases agree with TRBD1. The TCR was taken from an adult with an advanced solid tumor such as melanoma, head and neck, liver or kidney cancer. CDR3 in amino acids: CATSREGDRVDYEQYF. The CDR3 DNA is TGTGCCACCAGCAGAGAAGGCGACAGGGTTGATTACGAGCAGTACTTC.